The subject of this entry is one TCR beta chain. The antigen is unknown. The data stem from a study of vaccination and CD4 T cells after COVID-19. Study details: Six males and four females constituted the convalescent cohort, two of whom were Hispanic. The authors exposed cells to overlapping spike peptides derived from SARS-CoV-2, HCoV-NL63, HCoV-OC43 and HCoV-229E. General study results and limits: Relatively few convalescent patients were studied, without early post-infection timepoints.

Cultured CD4+ T cell DNA was sequenced using the Oncomine TCR Beta short-read assay. TCRdb recomputed calls from the PCR reads with MiXCR, one row per CDR3 protein. Of 15,000 to 17,000 distinct CDR3 sequences in the sample, around three fifths were seen once. The CDR3 is made up of 17 amino acids. Germline values: CDR1 SGHNT, CDR2 YENEEA. Losses at the gene ends were 4 bases for V and 4 bases for J; bases not matched to a gene: 8. Treatment denoted: approximately nine-day PBMC culture with coronavirus spike peptide pools or control peptides (ViraFEST assay). The authors replaced half the medium with fresh IL-2 medium on days 3 and 7.

Sequencing was performed on CD4+ T cells from blood, cultured in vitro. This receptor was identified in a human donor who had recovered from COVID-19. This rearrangement joins TRBV11-3 to TRBJ2-3, with 13 bases that match TRBD2. The CDR3 coding sequence is TGTGCCAGCAGCTCGGGACTAGCGGGGAGGGCGTCAGATACGCAGTATTTT. Its translation: CASSSGLAGRASDTQYF.